The 3 T cell receptor beta chains reported below all come from one sample, sequenced in a study of beta chain features in type 1 diabetes. General study points: For Type 1 diabetes patients, all four CD4+ subsets carried TCRB CDR3s that were moderately but significantly shorter.

The study reverse transcribed the entire isolated RNA, so it sequenced expressed TCRB transcripts. Repertoires were generated with immunoSEQ multiplex PCR, while TCRdb's copy carries only in-frame clones and drops some. Altogether about 710,000 clones are present, 11% to 15% being singletons, with the ten largest covering 0.035% to 0.045%. These receptors' targets are unknown. The specimen was naive CD4+ T cells from blood. The receptor source for this set is a man between 18 and 35 years old with type 1 diabetes.

The J gene is TRBJ2-3, the V gene TRBV7-6; maybe TRBD2 (6 bases). The CDR3 length is 15 residues. The V end lost 5 bases, the J end lost 4 bases, and 16 bases lay between the germline ends. Germline values: CDR1 SGHVS, CDR2 FNYEAQ. This CDR3 reads CASSRDSAPADTQYF. The CDR3, as DNA: TGTGCCAGCAGCAGGGACTCCGCACCGGCAGATACGCAGTATTTT.

This clone occurred a few times. Its ends do not fully match the called genes, so a read error is possible. This chain connects TRBV7-7 to TRBJ2-3, with 13 bases identical to TRBD2. Per the germline V gene, CDR1 is SSHAT and CDR2 is FNYEAQ (reference sequence). This CDR3 is built from 16 residues. This chain's CDR3 is CASSPGLAGTTDTQYF. DNA for the CDR3: TGTGCTAGCAGCCCGGGACTAGCGGGGACCACAGATACGCAGTATTTT.

The rearrangement joins TRBV18 to TRBJ2-7; 9 nucleotides match TRBD1. Looked up from germline, CDR1 is KGHSH and CDR2 is LQKENI. The CDR3 sequence is 16 residues long. The J segment lost 4 bases and the V segment lost 4 bases, leaving 11 bases of the junction unmatched. The CDR3 region has the DNA TGTGCCAGCTCACAGTTCTCGGGACAGGGAAGTTACGAGCAGTACTTC. Its protein is CASSQFSGQGSYEQYF.